Described below is a single T cell receptor (beta chain) sequence and its context. What it recognizes is unknown. This sample was taken from a study of identical twins. The study's findings and limits: It was cross-sectional statistical analysis, not following the same donors, that the conclusions relied on.

Trimming shortened V by 3 bases and J by 3 bases, and 12 bases separated the two germline ends. The CDR3 extends over 14 amino acids. TCRdb analysed the 5' RACE reads with MiXCR anew, one entry per CDR3 protein. The data hold hundreds of thousands of distinct CDR3 sequences, with roughly 26% observed a single time. This same sample was also part of a study on T cells expressing NK-cell markers.

The J gene is TRBJ2-7, the V gene TRBV12-3 or TRBV12-4; D is perhaps TRBD1 or TRBD2 (6 bases each). The receptor comes from a woman under 30 in good health. The source material was CD4+ T cells sorted from blood. CDR3 protein: CASSFRGPHYEQYF. For the CDR3, the DNA is TGTGCCAGCAGTTTCCGGGGGCCACACTACGAGCAGTACTTC.